This passage covers 30 T cell receptor beta chains from one sample sequenced in a study of CD8+ T cells in alopecia areata. Treatment in this sample: oral pan-JAK inhibitor, 5-10 mg twice daily. RNA extraction was followed by reverse transcription into cDNA, which acted as the sequencing template. The repertoire was sequenced with immunoSEQ multiplex PCR; TCRdb's copy has only in-frame clones and lacks some. The table records over 150,000 clones, 58% of them present only once. The input for sequencing was CD8+ T cells sorted from blood, taken at week 24, from a patient treated with tofacitinib. The receptors shown here come from a human donor with alopecia areata.

This clone was detected a few times. The genes are TRBV5-6 and TRBJ2-2; the D is unclear. The CDR3 length is 14 residues. Germline V CDR1 and CDR2: SGHDT, YYEEEE. V shed 4 bases and J shed 8 bases, with 15 bases lying between them. In DNA form, the CDR3 reads TGTGCCAGCAGCGCCCCGTCGGGTTGGGGGGAGCTGTTTTTT. It specifies CASSAPSGWGELFF.

There are a few counts of this clone. The V gene is TRBV2, the J gene TRBJ2-5; D not certain. In germline, CDR1 is SNHLY, CDR2 FYNNEI. Trimming took off 7 bases at V and 5 bases at J, with 11 bases between the two ends. The CDR3 length is 12 residues. The CDR3 region has the DNA TGTGCCAGCAATAATAACGAGGAGACCCAGTACTTC. It encodes CASNNNEETQYF.

This sequence joins TRBV2 and TRBJ1-4; D remains ambiguous. The CDR3 has 13 amino acids. With 3 bases removed from V and 10 bases from J, the gap between germline ends came to 12 bases. CDR1 is SNHLY and CDR2 is FYNNEI in the germline V gene. CDR3 amino acids: CASSDSADIKLFF. In DNA form, the CDR3 reads TGTGCCAGCAGTGATTCGGCTGATATAAAACTGTTTTTT. The full variable domain, in which reference TRBV2 and TRBJ1-4 provide the parts outside the CDR3, is EPEVTQTPSHQVTQMGQEVILRCVPISNHLYFYWYRQILGQKVEFLVSFYNNEISEKSEIFDDQFSVERPDGSNFTLKIRSTKLEDSAMYFCASSDSADIKLFFGSGTQLSVL.

This clone was counted between two and nine times. The V call is TRBV5-1, the J call TRBJ2-7; D gene ambiguous. Germline loops: CDR1 SGHRS, CDR2 YFSETQ. The CDR3 has 15 amino acids. Trimming removed 1 base from V and 0 bases from J, with 11 bases in between. Here the CDR3 DNA reads TGCGCCAGCAGCTTGTGGGCTACCAACTCCTACGAGCAGTACTTC. As protein: CASSLWATNSYEQYF. Based on the CDR3 plus reference TRBV5-1 and TRBJ2-7, the full variable domain is KAGVTQTPRYLIKTRGQQVTLSCSPISGHRSVSWYQQTPGQGLQFLFEYFSETQRNKGNFPGRFSGRQFSNSRSEMNVSTLELGDSALYLCASSLWATNSYEQYFGPGTRLTVT.

The chain combines TRBV7-9 with TRBJ2-7, with unresolved D. The CDR3 contains 12 residues. CDR1 SEHNR and CDR2 FQNEAQ come from the germline V gene (reference sequence). Trimming cost V 1 base and J 4 bases, with 5 bases left between them. CDR3 sequence: CASSLEQYEQYF. The DNA for the CDR3 is TGTGCCAGCAGCTTAGAACAATACGAGCAGTACTTC. Supplemented by reference TRBV7-9 and TRBJ2-7, the full variable domain reads DTGVSQNPRHKITKRGQNVTFRCDPISEHNRLYWYRQTLGQGPEFLTYFQNEAQLEKSRLLSDRFSAERPKGSFSTLEIQRTEQGDSAMYLCASSLEQYEQYFGPGTRLTVT.

This clone was found once. This rearrangement joins TRBV7-9 to TRBJ1-2; D perhaps matches TRBD1 (5 bases). Trimming pared 4 bases from V and 2 bases from J, leaving 20 bases between. Germline V lookup: CDR1 SEHNR, CDR2 FQNEAQ (reference sequence). The CDR3 extends over 17 amino acids. The CDR3: CASSSSGGAPENYGYTF. The DNA of the CDR3 is TGTGCCAGCAGCTCCTCCGGAGGGGCGCCTGAAAACTATGGCTACACCTTC.

The chain couples TRBV7-3 to TRBJ2-2; D is ambiguous. Trimming cost V 2 bases and J 6 bases, with 4 bases left between them. The CDR3 extends over 12 amino acids. Per the germline V gene, CDR1 is SGHTA and CDR2 is FQGTGA. CDR3 in amino acids: CASSLGSGELFF. The CDR3 DNA reads TGTGCCAGCAGCTTAGGATCCGGGGAGCTGTTTTTT.

The rearrangement uses TRBV27 and TRBJ2-3; no clear D gene. The V end lost 3 bases, the J end lost 2 bases, and 9 bases lay between the germline ends. The CDR3 extends over 14 amino acids. CDR1 is MNHEY and CDR2 is SMNVEV in the germline V gene (reference sequence). This CDR3 reads CASSLGGVTDTQYF. The CDR3 coding sequence is TGTGCCAGCAGTTTGGGCGGAGTCACAGATACGCAGTATTTT.

This clone is judged medium-sized. The chain couples TRBV7-9 to TRBJ2-7; D may be TRBD2 (6 bases). Germline V gives CDR1 SEHNR, CDR2 FQNEAQ (reference sequence). This CDR3 region has 15 residues. The V and J ends lost 6 bases and 3 bases respectively, with 18 bases between them. The CDR3 loop reads CASSFRDLGGYEQYF. The DNA for the CDR3 is TGTGCCAGCAGTTTCCGGGACCTCGGGGGCTACGAGCAGTACTTC.

With respect to this clone: Other nucleotide sequences from this sample produce the same CDR3. This chain links TRBV25-1 with TRBJ1-3; a weak D match, TRBD1 (5 bases). The CDR3 has 14 residues. Germline V gene lookup returns CDR1 MGHDK and CDR2 SYGVNS. Trimming removed 2 bases from V and 2 bases from J, with 7 bases in between. In DNA form, the CDR3 reads TGTGCCAGCAGTGAAGGGGGGGCTGGAAACACCATATATTTT. It yields the protein CASSEGGAGNTIYF.

The rearrangement links TRBV6-7 to TRBJ2-7; a weak D match, TRBD2 (6 bases). TRBV6-7 is designated an ORF whose function remains uncertain. This CDR3 comprises 16 residues. Trimming took off 2 bases at V and 3 bases at J, with 17 bases between the two ends. CDR3 nucleotides: TGTGCCAGCAGTTACCAAGGACTACCGAGACTCTACGAGCAGTACTTC. This sequence encodes CASSYQGLPRLYEQYF.

This chain joins TRBV6-6 and TRBJ2-3; 7 positions agree with TRBD2. Germline assignment: CDR1 MNHNY and CDR2 SVGAGI (reference sequence). The CDR3 sequence is 16 residues long. The V and J ends lost 0 bases and 2 bases, in that order; junction bases with no gene match: 5. CDR3 protein: CASSYSLGTNTDTQYF. In DNA form, the CDR3 reads TGTGCCAGCAGTTACTCTCTTGGGACTAACACAGATACGCAGTATTTT.

The chain carries TRBV7-2 and TRBJ2-5; D ambiguous. CDR3 length: 15 amino acids. The germline V and J ends were trimmed by 5 bases and 5 bases, with 18 bases remaining between them. Germline CDR1 and CDR2: SGHTA and FQGNSA. CDR3 in DNA: TGTGCCAGCAGCGGATTCGAGCAGTTCTTGGAGACCCAGTACTTC. This gives the protein CASSGFEQFLETQYF.

The CDR3 DNA sequence: TGTGCCAGCAGCCTGGGACTAGGGTCCGAGCAGTACTTC. Its protein product is CASSLGLGSEQYF. The rearrangement links TRBV5-6 to TRBJ2-7, with 8 bases matching TRBD2. The V and J ends lost 4 bases and 6 bases, in that order; junction bases with no gene match: 6. The CDR3 runs 13 residues. Germline CDR1 and CDR2: SGHDT and YYEEEE. Combining the CDR3 with reference TRBV5-6 and TRBJ2-7 gives the whole variable domain DAGVTQSPTHLIKTRGQQVTLRCSPKSGHDTVSWYQQALGQGPQFIFQYYEEEERQRGNFPDRFSGHQFPNYSSELNVNALLLGDSALYLCASSLGLGSEQYFGPGTRLTVT.

J is TRBJ1-5 and V is TRBV7-9; tentative D call: TRBD1 (5 bases). The length of the CDR3 is 15 residues. Trimming removed 9 bases from V and 6 bases from J, with 21 bases in between. Germline CDR1 SEHNR, CDR2 FQNEAQ (reference sequence). The CDR3 coding sequence is TGTGCCAGTCAATACGGTGGGGGTGCGTCTCAGCCCCAGCATTTT. Translated: CASQYGGGASQPQHF.

This clone has a handful of counts. V usage is TRBV5-1 and J usage is TRBJ2-2, with D possibly TRBD2 on 5 matching bases. Trimming cost V 6 bases and J 4 bases, with 25 bases left between them. The V gene's germline CDR1 is SGHRS and CDR2 YFSETQ. The CDR3 extends over 18 amino acids. The CDR3 DNA reads as TGCGCCAGCACCTCCATTGGAGTCTACTCCGCGGGCACCGGGGAGCTGTTTTTT. Translation gives CASTSIGVYSAGTGELFF.

For this clone: Other DNA sequences in this sample translate to the same CDR3. CDR3 loop: CASSQGLAGNNEQFF. CDR3 coding DNA: TGTGCCAGCAGCCAAGGGCTAGCGGGGAACAATGAGCAGTTCTTC. The genes are TRBV4-2 and TRBJ2-1; TRBD2 matches at 9 bases. The CDR3 consists of 15 residues. The V and J ends lost 1 base and 5 bases, in that order; junction bases with no gene match: 3. The germline gives CDR1 LGHNA, CDR2 YNFKEQ.

About this clone: Lacking the conserved final phenylalanine or tryptophan, this CDR3 likely reflects a read error. Because the CDR3's place on the DNA is in doubt, the DNA is left out and the CDR3 is given as listed by TCRdb. This chain connects TRBV30 to TRBJ2-7. The CDR3 has 11 residues if both end residues are counted. Germline loops: CDR1 GTSNPN, CDR2 SVGIG (reference sequence). The CDR3 region is CAWSPRRCCVL.

This chain joins TRBV27 and TRBJ1-5, with D perhaps matching TRBD1 (5 bases). From germline, CDR1 is MNHEY and CDR2 SMNVEV (reference sequence). CDR3 length: 17 residues. V dropped 0 bases and J dropped 0 bases, with 12 bases sitting between them. CDR3 coding DNA: TGTGCCAGCAGTTTATCGAGCGGGGGTCATAGCAATCAGCCCCAGCATTTT. This gives the protein CASSLSSGGHSNQPQHF.

The rearrangement joins TRBV2 to TRBJ2-1, with D possibly TRBD2 on 6 matching bases. CDR1 is SNHLY, CDR2 FYNNEI, per germline. CDR3 length equals 13 residues. The V end lost 4 bases, the J end lost 4 bases, and 8 bases lay between the germline ends. The CDR3 loop reads CASSVGRYNEQFF. CDR3 nucleotides: TGTGCCAGCAGTGTAGGGAGGTACAATGAGCAGTTCTTC. Variable domain in full (rest from reference TRBV2 and TRBJ2-1): EPEVTQTPSHQVTQMGQEVILRCVPISNHLYFYWYRQILGQKVEFLVSFYNNEISEKSEIFDDQFSVERPDGSNFTLKIRSTKLEDSAMYFCASSVGRYNEQFFGPGTRLTVL.

The chain employs TRBV11-2 and TRBJ2-5, with 10 bases identical to TRBD2. This CDR3 spans 16 amino acids. Germline V gene lookup returns CDR1 SGHAT and CDR2 FQNNGV. Germline trimming cut 1 base from V and 5 bases from J; bases unmatched to any gene: 7. Written as DNA, the CDR3 is TGTGCCAGCAGCTTAGGGAGCGGGGGGGCTCGGGAGACCCAGTACTTC. Protein: CASSLGSGGARETQYF.

This clone showed up just a few times. V usage is TRBV7-9 and J usage is TRBJ2-5; D could derive from TRBD1 or TRBD2 (6 bases each). V lost 5 bases to trimming and J lost 0 bases, with 13 bases between them. CDR1 is SEHNR and CDR2 is FQNEAQ in the germline V gene (reference sequence). The CDR3 runs 15 residues. The CDR3, as DNA: TGTGCCAGCAGCCCGCGGGACACCTACCAAGAGACCCAGTACTTC. It specifies CASSPRDTYQETQYF. Looking up the rest from reference TRBV7-9 and TRBJ2-5 gives the full variable domain: DTGVSQNPRHKITKRGQNVTFRCDPISEHNRLYWYRQTLGQGPEFLTYFQNEAQLEKSRLLSDRFSAERPKGSFSTLEIQRTEQGDSAMYLCASSPRDTYQETQYFGPGTRLLVL.

V is TRBV30 and J is TRBJ2-5; D not certain. CDR3 length: 13 residues. Germline V gene sequence: CDR1 GTSNPN, CDR2 SVGIG (reference sequence). With 3 bases removed from V and 7 bases from J, the gap between germline ends came to 15 bases. CDR3 loop: CAWRGSMLGTQYF. The CDR3 DNA follows: TGTGCCTGGAGGGGTTCTATGTTGGGGACCCAGTACTTC.

This clone turned up a few times. The V gene is TRBV15, the J gene TRBJ1-6; D is possibly TRBD1 (6 bases). The CDR3 totals 14 residues. Germline V gene data show CDR1 as LNHNV and CDR2 as YYDKDF (reference sequence). Trimming left V 7 bases short and J 8 bases short, with 15 bases between. CDR3 DNA: TGTGCCACCACTGATCGGGGGCGGGATTCACCCCTCCACTTT. Amino acids: CATTDRGRDSPLHF.

The chain employs TRBV6-5 and TRBJ1-5; D might be TRBD1 (5 bases). Trimming cost V 6 bases and J 3 bases, with 15 bases left between them. The germline CDR1 and CDR2 sequences are MNHEY and SVGAGI. This CDR3 is 15 amino acids long. Written as DNA, the CDR3 is TGTGCCAGCAGCCAAGACAGTATTACCAATCAGCCCCAGCATTTT. This translates into CASSQDSITNQPQHF.

The chain recombines TRBV10-3 with TRBJ2-2; D gene uncertain. The CDR3 spans 14 residues. Germline CDR1 is ENHRY and CDR2 is SYGVKD. Trimming shortened V by 4 bases and J by 2 bases, and 8 bases separated the two germline ends. CDR3 coding DNA: TGTGCCATCAGTGCTAACAGCAACACCGGGGAGCTGTTTTTT. Translation: CAISANSNTGELFF.

This clone was seen only a few times. The genes are TRBV27 and TRBJ2-1; D is ambiguous. CDR1 and CDR2 (germline): MNHEY, SMNVEV (reference sequence). The CDR3 sequence is 14 residues long. The germline V and J ends were trimmed by 3 bases and 6 bases, with 12 bases remaining between them. This chain's CDR3 is CASSFLNTGNEQFF. CDR3 DNA sequence: TGTGCCAGCAGTTTCCTCAACACCGGCAATGAGCAGTTCTTC.

The chain is built from TRBV5-1 and TRBJ2-1; D remains ambiguous. The V end lost 7 bases, the J end lost 2 bases, and 7 bases lay between the germline ends. The germline V gene has CDR1 SGHRS and CDR2 YFSETQ. The CDR3 runs to 12 residues. In nucleotides, the CDR3 is TGCGCCAGCTACCTCGCCTACAATGAGCAGTTCTTC. Translated: CASYLAYNEQFF.

This clone came up once. The CDR3 DNA follows: TGTGCCAGCAGTTTCGGGAGGGACTATGGCTACACCTTC. It specifies CASSFGRDYGYTF. The chain is built from TRBV27 and TRBJ1-2; D gene unclear. CDR1 MNHEY and CDR2 SMNVEV come from the germline V gene (reference sequence). CDR3 size: 13 residues. Trimming shortened V by 3 bases and J by 3 bases, and 8 bases separated the two germline ends.

The gene calls are TRBV30 and TRBJ2-2; D unresolved. Germline V gene lookup returns CDR1 GTSNPN and CDR2 SVGIG (reference sequence). CDR3 size: 12 residues. Trimming removed 4 bases at V and 5 bases at J, with 8 bases between. CDR3 loop: CAWMDSTGELFF. The CDR3 region has the DNA TGTGCCTGGATGGATTCGACCGGGGAGCTGTTTTTT. Variable domain in full (rest from reference TRBV30 and TRBJ2-2): SQTIHQWPATLVQPVGSPLSLECTVEGTSNPNLYWYRQAAGRGLQLLFYSVGIGQISSEVPQNLSASRPQDRQFILSSKKLLLSDSGFYLCAWMDSTGELFFGEGSRLTVL.